The 17 T cell receptor beta chains listed next were all sequenced from one sample in a study of CD4+ T cells in melanoma. Sequenced by immunoSEQ multiplex PCR; TCRdb stores in-frame clones only, minus some. The sample lists about 9,600 clones, over 60% occurring once. Sequenced sample: cells from a culture (not recorded whether cultured in vitro). These receptors were obtained from a human donor with melanoma.

In its sample, this clone was seen once. V usage is TRBV5-6 and J usage is TRBJ2-7, with D unclear. Trimming took off 1 base at V and 3 bases at J, with 8 bases between the two ends. Germline loops: CDR1 SGHDT, CDR2 YYEEEE. CDR3 length: 13 residues. The CDR3 nucleotides are TGTGCCAGCAGCTTGCGTGGGGACTACGAGCAGTACTTC. Translating gives CASSLRGDYEQYF.

The sample holds a few counts of this clone. This rearrangement joins TRBV10-2 to TRBJ2-7, with 9 nucleotides matching TRBD1. Germline-derived CDR1 and CDR2 are WSHSY and SAAADI. V gave up 3 bases and J gave up 4 bases; unmatched junction bases: 4. The CDR3 covers 14 residues. CDR3 in amino acids: CASSDNRGRYEQYF. In DNA form, the CDR3 reads TGCGCCAGCAGTGATAACAGGGGGCGATACGAGCAGTACTTC.

The chain combines TRBV2 with TRBJ1-4; D call uncertain. The germline V gene has CDR1 SNHLY and CDR2 FYNNEI. This CDR3 has 11 residues. Trimming cost V 3 bases and J 8 bases, with 4 bases left between them. The CDR3 spells CASSDWEKLFF. In DNA form, the CDR3 reads TGTGCCAGCAGTGATTGGGAAAAACTGTTTTTT.

The V gene is TRBV6-1, the J gene TRBJ1-6, with D possibly matching TRBD1 (6 bases). Trimming cost V 1 base and J 0 bases, with 19 bases left between them. This CDR3 is 20 amino acids long. Germline V gene lookup returns CDR1 MNHNS and CDR2 SASEGT. The CDR3 is CASSEGERQGKSSYNSPLHF. The CDR3 DNA sequence: TGTGCCAGCAGTGAAGGTGAGAGGCAGGGGAAGAGCTCCTATAATTCACCCCTCCACTTT.

This chain joins TRBV3-1 (or the pseudogene TRBV3-2) and TRBJ2-3, with D possibly matching TRBD2 (5 bases). The CDR3 length is 16 residues. Looked up from germline, CDR1 is LGHDT and CDR2 is YNNKEL (reference sequence). V lost 4 bases, J lost 3 bases, and 17 bases lay in between. As DNA, the CDR3 is TGTGCCAGCAGCCCCTCGACCGGGATGGGTACAGATACGCAGTATTTT. Translated: CASSPSTGMGTDTQYF.

The V and J genes are TRBV6-5 and TRBJ1-1, with D possibly TRBD1 on 6 matching bases. The CDR3 is 16 residues long. CDR1 and CDR2 (germline): MNHEY, SVGAGI. The V and J ends lost 2 bases and 2 bases respectively, with 15 bases between them. The CDR3 DNA reads as TGTGCCAGCAGTTACGGGTATACAGGGCCCAACACTGAAGCTTTCTTT. Translated, it gives CASSYGYTGPNTEAFF.

This clone was seen a few times. The CDR3 sequence is CASSLTDTQYF. DNA of the CDR3: TGTGCCAGCAGCCTCACAGATACGCAGTATTTT. V usage is TRBV7-9 and J usage is TRBJ2-3; D is ambiguous. The CDR3 extends over 11 amino acids. With 5 bases removed from V and 2 bases from J, the gap between germline ends came to 2 bases. Germline V CDR1 and CDR2: SEHNR, FQNEAQ (reference sequence).

The chain employs TRBV19 and TRBJ1-4, with a possible D match to TRBD1 (6 bases). The CDR3 has 14 residues. Trimming pared 7 bases from V and 0 bases from J, leaving 9 bases between. The germline V gene has CDR1 LNHDA and CDR2 SQIVND (reference sequence). The CDR3 DNA reads TGTGCCAGTACCAACAGGGCAACTAATGAAAAACTGTTTTTT. It is translated as CASTNRATNEKLFF.

The chain combines TRBV7-3 with TRBJ2-7; TRBD1 is a possible D gene (5 bases). V was cut by 2 bases and J by 0 bases, with 11 bases left in between. The germline V gene has CDR1 SGHTA and CDR2 FQGTGA. The CDR3 consists of 15 residues. The CDR3 nucleotides read TGTGCCAGCAGCTTACGGGCAGGGTACTCCTACGAGCAGTACTTC. Translated, it gives CASSLRAGYSYEQYF.

This clone is labeled large. This sequence joins TRBV4-1 and TRBJ1-1; no definite D call. Trimming removed 4 bases at V and 1 base at J, with 7 bases between. This CDR3 is built from 13 residues. Per the germline V gene, CDR1 is MGHRA and CDR2 is YSYEKL. The CDR3 region is CASSRRENTEAFF. CDR3 sequence (DNA): TGCGCCAGCAGCCGACGGGAGAACACTGAAGCTTTCTTT.

The chain couples TRBV11-2 to TRBJ2-2; no clear D gene. Trimming pared 5 bases from V and 6 bases from J, leaving 7 bases between. There are 12 residues in the CDR3. Germline loops: CDR1 SGHAT, CDR2 FQNNGV. The DNA for the CDR3 is TGTGCCAGCAGCCAGCTGTCCGGGGAGCTGTTTTTT. Protein product: CASSQLSGELFF.

The V call is TRBV10-3, the J call TRBJ1-2, with a possible D match to TRBD1 (5 bases). CDR1 ENHRY and CDR2 SYGVKD come from the germline V gene. CDR3 length: 13 residues. Here the CDR3 reads CASKDTLMRGYTF. The CDR3, as DNA: TGTGCTTCCAAGGACACCCTCATGCGTGGCTACACCTTC.

The CDR3 bases are TGTGCCAGCAGCCAACGGGGGGGGTATGGCTACACCTTC. Protein product: CASSQRGGYGYTF. The chain combines TRBV3-1 (or the pseudogene TRBV3-2) with TRBJ1-2; D perhaps matches TRBD1 (5 bases). Per germline, CDR1 LGHDT and CDR2 YNNKEL (reference sequence). Trimming took off 2 bases at V and 5 bases at J, with 9 bases between the two ends. There are 13 residues in the CDR3.

This clone was recorded a few times. The J gene is TRBJ2-7, the V gene TRBV5-5, with a weak D call TRBD2 (5 bases). V gave up 4 bases and J gave up 4 bases, with 21 bases separating them. The length of the CDR3 is 16 residues. CDR1 is SGHKS, CDR2 YYEKEE, per germline (reference sequence). The CDR3 DNA reads as TGTGCCAGCAGCCCGCCTAAGAGGGCGCGCACATACGAGCAGTACTTC. It translates to CASSPPKRARTYEQYF.

V gene TRBV4-1 combines with J gene TRBJ2-7; D gene unclear. Per the germline V gene, CDR1 is MGHRA and CDR2 is YSYEKL. The CDR3 length is 11 residues. Deletions cut 1 base from V and 5 bases from J, with 3 bases between. This CDR3 reads CASSQGDEQYF. The CDR3 nucleotides are TGCGCCAGCAGCCAAGGTGACGAGCAGTACTTC.

The chain employs TRBV18 and TRBJ2-5, with 9 nucleotides matching TRBD2. This CDR3 region has 16 residues. After removal of 0 bases from V and 2 bases from J, the junction contained 4 bases not matched to a gene. Germline V gene sequence: CDR1 KGHSH, CDR2 LQKENI. As DNA, the CDR3 is TGTGCCAGCTCACCACCGGCGGGGGGGTTTCAAGAGACCCAGTACTTC. It specifies CASSPPAGGFQETQYF.

The chain couples TRBV11-2 to TRBJ2-3; 14 bases match TRBD2. Germline V CDR1 and CDR2: SGHAT, FQNNGV. The CDR3 covers 16 residues. The trim removed 4 bases at V and 2 bases at J, leaving 2 bases unmatched. The CDR3 coding sequence is TGTGCCAGCAGCTGGACTAGCGGGGGGACCACAGATACGCAGTATTTT. Translating gives CASSWTSGGTTDTQYF.